The 2 T cell receptor beta chains in this list originate from one sample, sequenced in a study of OX40 agonist ivuxolimab in advanced cancers. Clones were read by immunoSEQ multiplex PCR, and TCRdb kept only the in-frame ones, dropping some. The sample comprises tens of thousands of clones, less than 95% of which are singletons, and 13% to 15% rests with the top ten. Sequencing was performed on CD4+ or CD8+ T cells sorted from blood, taken in a trial of the OX40 agonist ivuxolimab. These TCRs come from an adult with an advanced solid tumor such as melanoma, head and neck, liver or kidney cancer.

In DNA form, the CDR3 reads TGTGCCAGCTCGACTCTAGCACATGATACGCAGTATTTT. This gives the protein CASSTLAHDTQYF. This sequence joins TRBV18 and TRBJ2-3; possible D gene TRBD2, 5 bases. Trimming removed 6 bases at V and 6 bases at J, with 13 bases between. This CDR3 has 13 residues. The germline V gene has CDR1 KGHSH and CDR2 LQKENI.

The chain carries TRBV6-5 and TRBJ2-5, with TRBD1 matching 8 bases. The junction had 7 bases not matched to a gene; V was cut back by 6 bases and J by 4 bases. Per germline, CDR1 MNHEY and CDR2 SVGAGI. This CDR3 contains 14 residues. The CDR3: CASRAGQGGETQYF. Written as DNA, the CDR3 is TGTGCCAGCAGAGCTGGACAGGGAGGAGAGACCCAGTACTTC.